The 13 T cell receptor beta chains below all came from one sample that was sequenced in a study of human T cells and chemical hapten exposure (dated by TCRdb to the early 2020s). Receptor libraries were prepared by RACE. The sequencer listed for this sample is NextSeq 500. TCRdb took the public reads, trimmed them with fastp at Q25, ran MiXCR for clone calling and kept in-frame beta chains. Rows matching on CDR3 protein sequence are summarized as one entry with the most common DNA and genes. Here the sample has about 42,000 distinct CDR3 sequences; 9.5% to 15% occur a single time. In total, the top ten clones hold about 5.7% of the sample. What the time point label conveys for this sample: pre-sensitization, week 0. This sample's treatment or condition label indicates: therapeutic diphenylcyclopropenone sensitization with weekly scalp DPC. Material: whole blood, obtained in connection with sensitization to the hapten diphenylcyclopropenone (DPC). The receptor source for this set is a woman in her twenties or thirties with alopecia areata. Some clones in this sample may be carry-over from other donors' samples.

The J gene is TRBJ1-1, the V gene TRBV20-1, with 7 bases aligning to TRBD1. The CDR3 has 14 residues. Germline CDR1 DFQATT, CDR2 SNEGSKA (reference sequence). Unmatched junction bases numbered 9, after V lost 5 bases and J lost 3 bases. CDR3 nucleotide sequence: TGCAGTGCTCTTTGGGACAGAAGGCACACTGAAGCTTTCTTT. It translates to CSALWDRRHTEAFF.

This clonotype was detected many times. The chain is built from TRBV28 and TRBJ2-7; D could derive from TRBD1 or TRBD2 (5 bases each). V lost 7 bases and J 0 bases, leaving 19 bases between the germline ends. The CDR3 is 16 residues long. Germline CDR1 and CDR2: MDHEN and SYDVKM. The CDR3 nucleotides read TGTGCCAGCACCCCACCTTGGGACGGACACTCCTACGAGCAGTACTTC. Its translation: CASTPPWDGHSYEQYF. Combining the CDR3 with reference TRBV28 and TRBJ2-7 gives the whole variable domain DVKVTQSSRYLVKRTGEKVFLECVQDMDHENMFWYRQDPGLGLRLIYFSYDVKMKEKGDIPEGYSVSREKKERFSLILESASTNQTSMYLCASTPPWDGHSYEQYFGPGTRLTVT.

This clonotype was seen a few times. The chain uses TRBV19 and TRBJ2-2, with D uncertain. Trimming stripped 5 bases from V and 3 bases from J, with 25 bases between. The CDR3 runs to 19 residues. The germline V gene encodes CDR1 LNHDA and CDR2 SQIVND (reference sequence). CDR3 region: CASSSSDTRTDYDTGELFF. CDR3 DNA: TGTGCCAGTAGTTCCAGCGACACCCGAACCGATTACGACACCGGGGAGCTGTTTTTT.

This clonotype was seen more than once but under ten times. The chain is built from TRBV5-1 and TRBJ2-7; the match to TRBD2 covers 10 bases. Germline V gene data show CDR1 as SGHRS and CDR2 as YFSETQ. V gave up 4 bases and J gave up 2 bases; unmatched junction bases: 15. The CDR3 sequence is 18 residues long. CDR3 DNA sequence: TGCGCCAGCAGCGCCCAACCTAGCGGGGGAATGAAGGCCTACGAGCAGTACTTC. This sequence encodes CASSAQPSGGMKAYEQYF.

This clonotype turned up a few times. CDR3 DNA: TGCAGTGCTAGAGCGACTAGCGGGGAACAGTACTTC. Its translation is CSARATSGEQYF. This chain joins TRBV20-1 and TRBJ2-7, with TRBD2 matching 11 bases. V lost 1 base to trimming and J lost 10 bases; unmatched junction nucleotides: 3. In germline, CDR1 is DFQATT, CDR2 SNEGSKA (reference sequence). This CDR3 contains 12 residues.

This clonotype was detected ten times or more. The CDR3 region has the DNA TGTGCCAGCAGCTTAGTTCTGGGAGCGTGGCAGCCCCAGCATTTT. Its protein product is CASSLVLGAWQPQHF. The chain carries TRBV7-2 and TRBJ1-5; D ambiguous. Germline values: CDR1 SGHTA, CDR2 FQGNSA. The CDR3 covers 15 residues. Trimming stripped 1 base from V and 7 bases from J, with 14 bases between.

This clonotype was found a few times. The J gene is TRBJ2-3, the V gene TRBV7-3; the D is unclear. This CDR3 contains 12 residues. Germline CDR1 reads SGHTA; CDR2 reads FQGTGA. Trimming removed 3 bases at V and 4 bases at J, with 5 bases between. In DNA, the CDR3 is TGTGCCAGCAGCTTCGGCCCAGATACGCAGTATTTT. Residues: CASSFGPDTQYF.

This clonotype turned up a few times. The gene calls are TRBV10-3 and TRBJ1-2, with TRBD1 matching over 10 bases. J gave up 2 bases and V 6 bases, and 3 bases lay outside the gene matches. In germline, CDR1 is ENHRY, CDR2 SYGVKD. The CDR3 is 14 amino acids. The CDR3 DNA follows: TGTGCCATCAGGGGGACAGGGGAGAACTATGGCTACACCTTC. Translated, it gives CAIRGTGENYGYTF.

V is TRBV12-3 or TRBV12-4 and J is TRBJ2-3; D may correspond to TRBD1 or TRBD2 (5 bases each). The V end was cut by 5 bases, the J end by 0 bases, with 12 bases between. The CDR3 spans 15 residues. The CDR3 nucleotides are TGTGCCAGCAGTCCGGGACCACATAGCACAGATACGCAGTATTTT. Translating it yields CASSPGPHSTDTQYF.

This clonotype was seen more than once but under ten times. V is TRBV5-8 and J is TRBJ1-2; 7 positions agree with TRBD1. This CDR3 is built from 17 residues. V shed 4 bases and J 4 bases; nucleotides not matched to a gene: 16. Germline CDR1 reads SGHTS; CDR2 reads YDEGEE. The CDR3: CASSPSGQLSNLYGYTF. In DNA form, the CDR3 reads TGTGCCAGCAGCCCGTCGGGACAGCTCTCAAACCTCTATGGCTACACCTTC.

In its sample, this clonotype was seen a few times. The rearrangement joins TRBV4-3 to TRBJ1-4; TRBD1 is a possible D gene (5 bases). The V gene lost 2 bases and the J gene lost 8 bases, with 18 bases spanning the gap. The germline V gene encodes CDR1 LGHNA and CDR2 YSLEER. This CDR3 is built from 16 residues. CDR3 protein: CASSQQTGPGGEKLFF. In DNA form, the CDR3 reads TGCGCCAGCAGCCAACAAACAGGTCCCGGGGGGGAAAAACTGTTTTTT.

J is TRBJ2-5 and V is TRBV20-1; D may be TRBD1 (5 bases). The CDR3 totals 13 residues. CDR1 is DFQATT and CDR2 is SNEGSKA in the germline V gene (reference sequence). Trimming pared 6 bases from V and 4 bases from J, leaving 15 bases between. The CDR3 spells CSAPKVGRETQYF. CDR3 nucleotides: TGCAGTGCCCCCAAGGTGGGGCGAGAGACCCAGTACTTC.

This clonotype has at least ten counts. CDR3 in DNA: TGCGCCAGCAGCCCACAAATGGTACAGGGGAACGAGCAGTACTTC. Protein: CASSPQMVQGNEQYF. V and J are TRBV4-3 and TRBJ2-7; 7 bases match TRBD1. The CDR3 has 15 residues. Germline-derived CDR1 and CDR2 are LGHNA and YSLEER. V dropped 4 bases and J dropped 5; count of bases not matched to a gene: 11.